This TCR beta chain appears in the sequencing data of a study of blood T cell repertoires in COVID-19. Overall study: Material from acute and convalescent COVID-19 was sourced from the United States, Italy and Spain. In each case, the material was cDNA or gDNA derived from T cells, B-cell-depleted T cells, or PBMCs.

Original data processing: Scientists estimated how many nucleated cells there were by amplifying reference gene primers. Using immunoSEQ multiplex PCR, the repertoire was profiled, and TCRdb retains in-frame clones only, with some absent. V, J and clone size reflect that table, while D and trimming were determined from the DNA. The sample includes about 270,000 clones, approximately 91% of them seen just once. This sequence originates from a man aged 50 to 59 with acute or convalescent COVID-19. The sample was peripheral blood.

The CDR3, as DNA: TGTGCCAGCAGCTCTCGACTAGACATTCAGTACTTC. Translation gives CASSSRLDIQYF. The chain recombines TRBV11-2 with TRBJ2-4, with a weak D call TRBD2 (6 bases). V was clipped by 4 bases and J by 8 bases, with 9 bases between them. This CDR3 is built from 12 residues. Per germline, CDR1 SGHAT and CDR2 FQNNGV.